These 20 T cell receptor beta chains share one sample of origin, sequenced in a study of HIV-infected patients and healthy controls. Roughly three months, about 14 weeks, into antiretroviral therapy, follow-up blood was collected. The repertoire came from unfractionated whole blood and reflected all unsorted peripheral T cells. Alpha and beta constant-region primers primed reverse transcription of around 500 ng RNA. Each of the alpha and beta chains got its own library through chain-specific third strand synthesis with indices. TCRdb re-called the 5' RACE reads through MiXCR, storing one row per CDR3 protein. The sample holds 8,000 to 9,000 distinct CDR3 sequences, about 8.4% seen once. Sequencing was performed on blood, taken during antiretroviral therapy. The receptors shown here come from an adult with HIV infection.

The rearrangement uses TRBV19 and TRBJ1-5, with D possibly matching TRBD1 (5 bases). This CDR3 has 13 amino acids. Trimming stripped 9 bases from V and 10 bases from J, with 19 bases between. CDR1 and CDR2 (germline): LNHDA, SQIVND (reference sequence). CDR3 residues: CASRTTVGHPQHF. The CDR3 DNA is TGTGCCAGCCGGACGACAGTTGGACACCCCCAGCATTTT.

In its sample, this clonotype was seen many times. This rearrangement joins TRBV10-2 to TRBJ2-1; D remains ambiguous. Trimming pared 7 bases from V and 5 bases from J, leaving 6 bases between. This CDR3 spans 11 amino acids. The germline V gene encodes CDR1 WSHSY and CDR2 SAAADI. The CDR3 DNA reads as TGCGCCAGCACCAAGAACAATGAGCAGTTCTTC. It yields the protein CASTKNNEQFF.

This clonotype ranks as medium-sized. Here the CDR3 DNA reads TGTGCCAGCAGCTTGGGGGACCAAATCCAGGAGTACTTC. The encoded protein is CASSLGDQIQEYF. The V call is TRBV5-5, the J call TRBJ2-7; D possibly matches TRBD1 or TRBD2 (5 bases each). Trimming left V 0 bases short and J 11 bases short, with 15 bases between. The CDR3 is 13 amino acids. In germline, CDR1 is SGHKS, CDR2 YYEKEE (reference sequence). Looking up the rest from reference TRBV5-5 and TRBJ2-7 gives the full variable domain: DAGVTQSPTHLIKTRGQQVTLRCSPISGHKSVSWYQQVLGQGPQFIFQYYEKEERGRGNFPDRFSARQFPNYSSELNVNALLLGDSALYLCASSLGDQIQEYFGPGTRLTVT.

This clonotype is medium-sized by share. The gene calls are TRBV4-3 and TRBJ2-1; 8 bases are shared with TRBD1. The CDR3 length is 18 residues. J was trimmed by 2 bases and V by 0 bases; bases with no gene match: 9. Germline V gene sequence: CDR1 LGHNA, CDR2 YSLEER. The CDR3 coding sequence is TGCGCCAGCAGCCAAGAACCAACAGGGGGTTATCCCTACAATGAGCAGTTCTTC. Protein product: CASSQEPTGGYPYNEQFF.

The chain couples TRBV5-1 to TRBJ1-2; unclear D gene. With 5 bases removed from V and 8 bases from J, the gap between germline ends came to 19 bases. This CDR3 has 14 amino acids. Germline assignment: CDR1 SGHRS and CDR2 YFSETQ. The CDR3 loop reads CASRPLPGSGGYTF. The DNA of the CDR3 is TGCGCCAGCAGGCCATTACCGGGCTCTGGGGGCTACACCTTC.

This clonotype appeared many times. The chain carries TRBV24-1 and TRBJ2-5; possible D gene TRBD1, 6 bases. Looked up from germline, CDR1 is KGHDR and CDR2 is SFDVKD. Trimming took 1 base from V and 4 from J, leaving 9 bases between them. The CDR3 length is 14 residues. The CDR3 sequence: CATSDFQGPETQYF. DNA for the CDR3: TGTGCCACCAGTGATTTCCAGGGGCCAGAGACCCAGTACTTC.

This clonotype turned up a few times. The J gene is TRBJ2-1, the V gene TRBV5-4; TRBD2 matches at 14 bases. Losses at the gene ends were 1 base for V and 10 bases for J; bases not matched to a gene: 4. This CDR3 is built from 15 residues. Germline V gives CDR1 SGHNT, CDR2 YYREEE (reference sequence). CDR3 loop: CASSLPGLAGGEQFF. CDR3 sequence (DNA): TGTGCCAGCAGCTTGCCCGGACTAGCGGGGGGCGAGCAGTTCTTC.

In its sample, this clonotype was seen many times. The chain carries TRBV6-5 and TRBJ2-6; D unresolved. CDR3 length: 15 residues. Germline V lookup: CDR1 MNHEY, CDR2 SVGAGI. Trimming cost V 0 bases and J 1 base, with 4 bases left between them. CDR3 DNA sequence: TGTGCCAGCAGTTACTCCGAGTCTGGGGCCAACGTCCTGACTTTC. Translation: CASSYSESGANVLTF.

V and J are TRBV12-3 or TRBV12-4 and TRBJ1-1; D perhaps matches TRBD1 (5 bases). This CDR3 comprises 14 residues. Trimming cost V 4 bases and J 1 base, with 10 bases left between them. This CDR3 is CASSWGLPNTEAFF. The DNA for the CDR3 is TGTGCCAGCAGTTGGGGCCTACCGAACACTGAAGCTTTCTTT.

This clonotype is classed as medium-sized. The rearrangement joins TRBV28 to TRBJ2-1, with D tentatively TRBD1 (6 bases). Germline lookup yields CDR1 MDHEN and CDR2 SYDVKM. This CDR3 region has 14 residues. Trimming cost V 7 bases and J 6 bases, with 16 bases left between them. The CDR3: CASTEPGVFNEQFF. The DNA for the CDR3 is TGTGCCAGCACAGAGCCAGGGGTTTTCAATGAGCAGTTCTTC.

By proportion, this clonotype is medium-sized (0.01 to 0.1%). A junction boundary mismatches the germline segment, possibly from a read error. The chain carries TRBV6-5 and TRBJ2-7; 7 bases align to TRBD2. This CDR3 is 15 amino acids long. Germline V lookup: CDR1 MNHEY, CDR2 SVGAGI. The CDR3 here is CASCYGAGVCYEQYF. In DNA, the CDR3 is TGTGCCAGCTGTTACGGGGCGGGAGTCTGCTACGAGCAGTACTTC.

CDR3 sequence (DNA): TGCGCCAGCAGCCTAAGTTTAGCGGGGGGGCGGAATGAGCAGTTCTTC. Its translation is CASSLSLAGGRNEQFF. The V and J genes are TRBV5-1 and TRBJ2-1; 11 positions agree with TRBD2. CDR1 SGHRS and CDR2 YFSETQ come from the germline V gene. This CDR3 has 16 amino acids. J was trimmed by 7 bases and V by 4 bases; bases with no gene match: 10.

In this sample, this clonotype is medium-sized. The rearrangement uses TRBV29-1 and TRBJ2-4, with 9 nucleotides matching TRBD2. This CDR3 is built from 13 residues. J lost 7 bases, V lost 1 base, and 2 bases had no gene match. Germline CDR1 SQVTM, CDR2 ANQGSEA. CDR3 nucleotides: TGCAGCGTTGAAGGGAGCGGGAGGAACATTCAGTACTTC. It codes for CSVEGSGRNIQYF.

In this sample, this clonotype is medium-sized (0.01 to 0.1%). The chain has TRBV27 and TRBJ2-7, with 9 bases lining up with TRBD1. Germline CDR1 MNHEY, CDR2 SMNVEV (reference sequence). The ends lost 0 bases at V and 2 bases at J; junction bases unmatched: 2. The CDR3 is made up of 15 amino acids. CDR3 coding DNA: TGTGCCAGCAGTTTATCGGGACAGGGTACCTACGAGCAGTACTTC. Protein product: CASSLSGQGTYEQYF.

This clonotype was counted ten times or more. J is TRBJ2-1 and V is TRBV28; tentatively, D is TRBD2 (6 bases). V shed 8 bases and J shed 6 bases, with 14 bases lying between them. The CDR3 is 13 residues long. The germline V gene has CDR1 MDHEN and CDR2 SYDVKM. This CDR3 reads CASGGSGFNEQFF. DNA for the CDR3: TGTGCCAGCGGGGGTAGCGGATTCAATGAGCAGTTCTTC.

This clonotype occurred a few times. The J gene is TRBJ2-1, the V gene TRBV6-2 or TRBV6-3; no clear D. The CDR3 loop spans 15 amino acids. From germline, CDR1 is MNHEY and CDR2 SVGEGT. V was shortened by 2 bases and J by 5 bases, with 13 bases between the two germline ends. The CDR3 here is CASSYESWVNNEQFF. The CDR3 DNA reads as TGTGCCAGCAGTTACGAGTCCTGGGTGAACAATGAGCAGTTCTTC.

This clonotype was counted at least ten times. The V gene is TRBV20-1, the J gene TRBJ2-1; the match to TRBD1 covers 9 bases. The germline CDR1 and CDR2 sequences are DFQATT and SNEGSKA (reference sequence). J was trimmed by 12 bases and V by 2 bases; bases with no gene match: 11. This CDR3 is built from 14 residues. The CDR3 DNA sequence: TGCAGTGCTAGAATACCGGGACAGGGTTTCGCGCAGTTCTTC. Translation gives CSARIPGQGFAQFF.

This clonotype has a count of ten or more. V is TRBV21-1 and J is TRBJ2-1; the table's D gene call, TRBD2, was not cross checked with the DNA. TRBV21-1 is flagged as a pseudogene. The CDR3 has 21 residues. This CDR3 is CASSKAGGPKGIRRSYNEQFF. The CDR3, as DNA: TGTGCCAGCAGCAAAGCGGGAGGTCCCAAGGGAATTCGGAGGTCCTACAATGAGCAGTTCTTC.

Within the sample, this clonotype is medium-sized. The J gene is TRBJ1-4, the V gene TRBV2; a weak D match, TRBD1 (5 bases). Per germline, CDR1 SNHLY and CDR2 FYNNEI. Trimming took 6 bases from V and 7 from J, leaving 24 bases between them. The CDR3 length is 17 residues. The CDR3 bases are TGTGCCAGCAGACAAAGGGGTGGCAGGCCGGTTCTTGAAAAACTGTTTTTT. Protein: CASRQRGGRPVLEKLFF.

This clonotype is judged medium-sized. Relative to the germline gene, one junction end is altered; a read error may explain this. V usage is TRBV27 and J usage is TRBJ2-7; D not resolved. Germline values: CDR1 MNHEY, CDR2 SMNVEV (reference sequence). The CDR3 covers 15 residues. CDR3 bases: TGTGCCAGCAGTTTATCCTACCCAGGCTCCTCCGAGCAGTACTTC. This codes for CASSLSYPGSSEQYF.